This T cell receptor (beta chain) was captured by sequencing in a study of spatial heterogeneity in lung cancer. About the research overall: Sequences of the beta chain were consistently detected in greater numbers than alpha-chain sequences.

In this sample, this clonotype turned up many times. TCRdb ran MiXCR on the 5' RACE reads and lists one entry per CDR3 protein. The sample comprises about 44,000 distinct CDR3 sequences, approximately 14% of which are singletons, and 55% to 70% rests with the top ten. Time point here: sample taken at primary tumor resection. From tumor, nontumor lung or frozen PBMC, whole RNA was taken unsorted for sequencing. The CDR3 is 14 amino acids. V was shortened by 7 bases and J by 1 base, with 16 bases between the two germline ends. The germline CDR1 and CDR2 sequences are SQVTM and ANQGSEA. This TCR was sampled from a male donor with early-stage non-small cell lung cancer. Sample: PBMCs, taken at surgery. J is TRBJ2-5 and V is TRBV29-1; no clear D gene. CDR3 in DNA: TGCAGCGCCAAAGGCTGGGTAGGCCAAGAGACCCAGTACTTC. This sequence encodes CSAKGWVGQETQYF.